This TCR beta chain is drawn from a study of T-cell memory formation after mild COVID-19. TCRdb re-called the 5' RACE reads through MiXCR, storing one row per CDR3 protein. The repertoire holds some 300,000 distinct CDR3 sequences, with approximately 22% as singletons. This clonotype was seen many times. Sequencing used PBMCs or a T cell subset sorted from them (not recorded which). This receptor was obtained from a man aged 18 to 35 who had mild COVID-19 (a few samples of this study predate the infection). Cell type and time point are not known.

This chain's CDR3 is CASRGGTEAFF. Written as DNA, the CDR3 is TGTGCCAGCCGGGGGGGTACTGAAGCTTTCTTT. This chain uses TRBV7-6 with TRBJ1-1; tentative D call: TRBD1 (5 bases). CDR1 and CDR2 from the germline V gene are SGHVS and FNYEAQ. This CDR3 has 11 residues. V shed 8 bases and J shed 5 bases, with 9 bases lying between them.